This T cell receptor beta chain is drawn from a study of blood T cell repertoires in COVID-19. Whole-study context: COVID-19 samples from acute and convalescent phases originated in the United States, Italy and Spain. The cDNA or gDNA used as material had been derived from T cells, B-cell-depleted T cells, or PBMCs.

Authors' data handling: Researchers report that nucleated cell counts were estimated from reference gene primer amplification. TCRdb's copy holds only in-frame clones and misses some; the assay was immunoSEQ multiplex PCR. Clone size and V and J calls were adopted from that table, with D and trimming inferred from the DNA. The table has 35,000 to 50,000 clones, approximately 85% seen once. Germline V gene lookup returns CDR1 LNHDA and CDR2 SQIVND (reference sequence). The CDR3 spans 16 residues. Trimming removed 5 bases from V and 3 bases from J, with 16 bases in between. Only a few counts were recorded for this clone.

The TCR comes from a human donor in a cohort sampled during active COVID-19. The sequenced material came from peripheral blood. This chain joins TRBV19 and TRBJ1-4; the D is unclear. The CDR3 DNA reads as TGTGCCAGTAGTCGTGGAGGGTCACCAGCTAATGAAAAACTGTTTTTT. As protein: CASSRGGSPANEKLFF.